This TCR beta chain was profiled in a study of CD8+CD57+ T cells in acquired aplastic anemia. Study-level background: An average of roughly 3 ug of DNA was obtained from sorted CD4+ and CD8+ cells.

Regarding the study as a whole: Patients shared 25 to 35 CD8+ CDR3 sequences with controls. CD8+ Simpson's diversity did not differ significantly between patients and controls.

The TCR beta profiling, which covered VDJ combination and CDR3 sequence, was carried out using genomic DNA as the template. Using its own MiXCR run on the reads, TCRdb lists one record per CDR3 protein. The table has approximately 50,000 distinct CDR3 sequences, approximately 72% seen once. About this clonotype: Its antigen is not identified.

The clonotype was recovered from a human donor in good health, serving as a control. The sequenced sample consisted of sorted CD4+, CD8+, or CD8+CD57+ T cells (not recorded which) from PBMCs.

CDR3 protein: CSASQNPDTQYF. As DNA, the CDR3 is TGCAGTGCTTCGCAGAATCCAGATACGCAGTATTTT. The chain has TRBV20-1 and TRBJ2-3; D is undetermined. The CDR3 consists of 12 residues. V was trimmed by 5 bases and J by 4 bases, leaving 10 bases between them. The germline CDR1 and CDR2 sequences are DFQATT and SNEGSKA (reference sequence).